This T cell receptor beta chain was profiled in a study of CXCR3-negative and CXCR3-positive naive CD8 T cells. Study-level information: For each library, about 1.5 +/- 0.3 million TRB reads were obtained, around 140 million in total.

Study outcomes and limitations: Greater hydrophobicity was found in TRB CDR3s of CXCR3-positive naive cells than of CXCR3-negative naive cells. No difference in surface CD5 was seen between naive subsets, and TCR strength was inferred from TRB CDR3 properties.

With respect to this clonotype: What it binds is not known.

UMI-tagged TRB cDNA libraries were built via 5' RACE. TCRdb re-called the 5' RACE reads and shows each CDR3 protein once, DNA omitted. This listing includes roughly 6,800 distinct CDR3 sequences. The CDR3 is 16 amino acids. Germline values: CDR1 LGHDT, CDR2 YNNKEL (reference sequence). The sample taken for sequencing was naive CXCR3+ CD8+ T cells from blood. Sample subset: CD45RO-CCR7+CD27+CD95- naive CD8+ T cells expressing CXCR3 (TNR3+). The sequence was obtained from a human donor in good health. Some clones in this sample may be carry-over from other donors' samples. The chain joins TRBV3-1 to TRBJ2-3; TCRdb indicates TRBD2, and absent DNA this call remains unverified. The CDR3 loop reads CASSQLASGATDTQYF.